A selection of T cell receptor beta chains follows, all from one sample in a study of early stage breast cancer tumors. Sequenced by immunoSEQ multiplex PCR; TCRdb stores in-frame clones only, minus some. The sample lists tens of thousands of clones, around 80% occurring once. Sequencing used blood. All receptors come from a person aged 30 to 39 with breast cancer. The CDR3 runs from the conserved cysteine through the conserved F or W. Fields, in order: V gene, J gene, clone size, D gene, CDR3 DNA, CDR3 protein. A D gene is named only where the DNA matches it firmly. Some rows mark clone size as missing; the rest say once, few, many or name a class of expanded clone.

>TRBV7-6|TRBJ2-7|-|TRBD1
TGTGCCAGCAGCTTAGGAGGGACAGGGGGCGAGCAGTACTTC
CASSLGGTGGEQYF
>TRBV20-1|TRBJ2-1|-|-
TGCAGTGTTCCAATGAATGAGCAGTTCTTC
CSVPMNEQFF
>TRBV6-5|TRBJ2-5|-|-
TGTGCCAGCAGTTACTCTTCCCGGACCACTGAGACCCAGTACTTC
CASSYSSRTTETQYF
>TRBV10-3|TRBJ2-2|-|TRBD2
TGTGCCATCAGTGCAAGCGGGAGGGCGGGCACCGGGGAGCTGTTTTTT
CAISASGRAGTGELFF
>TRBV5-6|TRBJ2-6|-|-
TGTGCCAGCAGCCATATCGACAGGGAGGTCTCTGGGGCCAACGTCCTGACTTTC
CASSHIDREVSGANVLTF
>TRBV5-1|TRBJ2-7|-|TRBD2
TGCGCCAGCAGCCGTGTTATAGCGGGAGGGAGGCACGAGCAGTACTTC
CASSRVIAGGRHEQYF
>TRBV7-8|TRBJ2-2|-|-
TGTGCCAGCAACAGTGCCTCTACCCCGAACACCGGGGAGCTGTTTTTT
CASNSASTPNTGELFF
>TRBV5-1|TRBJ1-1|-|-
TGCGCCAGCAGCTCGGACAGTACGAACACTGAAGCTTTCTTT
CASSSDSTNTEAFF
>TRBV20-1|TRBJ2-3|-|TRBD2
TGCAGTGCCATGGTGGGGGGGAGACAGTATTTT
CSAMVGGRQYF
>TRBV29-1|TRBJ2-1|few|-
TGCAGCGGTGGGTATGATGAGCAGTTCTTC
CSGGYDEQFF
>TRBV5-4|TRBJ1-4|-|-
TGTGCCAGCAGCCCGAGTATTCATAATGAAAAACTGTTTTTT
CASSPSIHNEKLFF
>TRBV10-1|TRBJ1-1|-|TRBD1
TGCGCCAGCAGTGAGTCTGGACAGGGTTCCACTGAAGCTTTCTTT
CASSESGQGSTEAFF
>TRBV7-6|TRBJ2-2|-|TRBD2
TGTGCCAGCAGCTTTTCCGGGACTAGCGGGAGGGCCAGAACCGGGGAGCTGTTTTTT
CASSFSGTSGRARTGELFF
>TRBV6-4|TRBJ2-1|-|TRBD2
TGTGCCAGCAGTTTAGCGGGAGAGGGCCACAATGAGCAGTTCTTC
CASSLAGEGHNEQFF
>TRBV9|TRBJ2-7|-|TRBD2
TGTGCCAGCAGCCCCAGGCTAGCGGGTGGTGAGCAGTACTTC
CASSPRLAGGEQYF
>TRBV12-5|TRBJ1-3|-|-
TGTGCTAGTGGTAGGGGGGGCGGAAACACCATATATTTT
CASGRGGGNTIYF
>TRBV7-9|TRBJ2-7|-|TRBD1
TGTGCCAGCAGCTTAACCGGGACAGGGATCTACGAGCAGTACTTC
CASSLTGTGIYEQYF
>TRBV7-2|TRBJ2-5|-|TRBD2
TGTGCCAGCAGCACTGGACTAGCGGGAAGGGAGACCCAGTACTTC
CASSTGLAGRETQYF
>TRBV5-1|TRBJ1-2|-|-
TGCGCCAGCAGCTTGGAGGTTGGCAGGGCTAACTATGGCTACACCTTC
CASSLEVGRANYGYTF
>TRBV6-6|TRBJ1-5|-|-
TGTGCCAGCAGTTCAGGGGACCAGCCCCAGCATTTT
CASSSGDQPQHF
>TRBV5-6|TRBJ2-3|-|TRBD2
TGTGCCAGCAGCAAGGTTTCTAGCGGGGGAGATACGCAGTATTTT
CASSKVSSGGDTQYF
>TRBV19|TRBJ2-7|-|-
TGTGCCAGTAGTACACAGGGACTCGGGTCCTACGAGCAGTACTTC
CASSTQGLGSYEQYF
>TRBV4-1|TRBJ2-1|-|-
TGCGCCAGCAGCCAAGATGACTCGACAGGTACTTCCTACAATGAGCAGTTCTTC
CASSQDDSTGTSYNEQFF
>TRBV4-3|TRBJ2-2|-|-
TGCGCCAGCAGCCAAGATACGGGGCTAGCATCCGGGGAGCTGTTTTTT
CASSQDTGLASGELFF
>TRBV19|TRBJ2-7|-|-
TGTGCCAGTAGTCCCCTCGGGCTGTCCGTTACTGCTAGCTCCTACGAGCAGTACTTC
CASSPLGLSVTASSYEQYF
>TRBV5-1|TRBJ2-3|few|-
TGCGCCAGCAGCTTGGAGACAGGCCCTAGCACAGATACGCAGTATTTT
CASSLETGPSTDTQYF
>TRBV28|TRBJ2-6|-|TRBD2
TGTGCCAGCAGTTCCGGACTAGCGGGTTCTGGGGCCAACGTCCTGACTTTC
CASSSGLAGSGANVLTF
>TRBV18|TRBJ2-7|-|TRBD2
TGTGCCAGCTCACCGGGACTAGCGACCTCCTACGAGCAGTACTTC
CASSPGLATSYEQYF
>TRBV5-4|TRBJ2-3|-|TRBD2
TGTGCCAGCAGCTTCGGGGGGGTAGATACGCAGTATTTT
CASSFGGVDTQYF
>TRBV18|TRBJ2-1|-|-
TGTGCCAGCTCGCTCCGAGAGCAGTTCTTC
CASSLREQFF
>TRBV14|TRBJ2-7|-|TRBD2
TGTGCCAGCAGCCAAGCGGCTAGCGGGAGCTACGAGCAGTACTTC
CASSQAASGSYEQYF
>TRBV5-4|TRBJ1-1|once|-
TGTGCCAGCAGCCTCGAAGGGGGGTACGGTTTCTTT
CASSLEGGYGFF
>TRBV5-8|TRBJ2-1|few|-
TGTGCCAGCAGCTTGGACTACTACAATGAGCAGTTCTTC
CASSLDYYNEQFF
>TRBV11-3|TRBJ1-1|-|-
TGTGCCAGCAGCCGAACAGGGTATGAAGCTTTCTTT
CASSRTGYEAFF
>TRBV30|TRBJ1-1|-|-
TGTGCCTGGAGTGGGTTCTTTGAAGCTTTCTTT
CAWSGFFEAFF
>TRBV5-5|TRBJ1-2|-|-
TGTGCCAGCAGCTTGGATCAGAACAATAACTATGGCTACACCTTC
CASSLDQNNNYGYTF
>TRBV7-9|TRBJ2-7|-|-
TGTGCCAGCCGGAGCTCCTACGAGCAGTACTTC
CASRSSYEQYF
>TRBV6-1|TRBJ1-2|-|TRBD1
TGTGCCAGCAGTCTCACAGGGGGATCCACCTTC
CASSLTGGSTF
>TRBV4-1|TRBJ2-1|-|-
TGCGCCAGCAGCCCGGTGGTAGCGGAGGGGCATGAGCAGTTCTTC
CASSPVVAEGHEQFF
>TRBV29-1|TRBJ1-1|few|TRBD1
TGCAGCGTACGACAGGGCCGTCGAGCTTTCTTT
CSVRQGRRAFF
>TRBV18|TRBJ2-1|-|-
TGTGCCAGCTCACCACCGTCGACTGGCCTTTCCTACAATGAGCAGTTCTTC
CASSPPSTGLSYNEQFF
>TRBV6-7|TRBJ1-2|-|-
TGTGCCAGTTTGACGGGATCCTGTGGCTACACCTTC
CASLTGSCGYTF
>TRBV6-5|TRBJ2-6|few|-
TGTGCCAGCAGTTACTCCTTACTGAACGTCCTGACTTTC
CASSYSLLNVLTF
>TRBV5-1|TRBJ2-3|-|-
TGCGCCAGCAGCCCGAGGGTAACTAGCAGGAGCACAGATACGCAGTATTTT
CASSPRVTSRSTDTQYF
>TRBV19|TRBJ2-1|-|-
TGTGCCAGTAGTATAAGGGGGACTGACAATGAGCAGTTCTTC
CASSIRGTDNEQFF
>TRBV7-9|TRBJ1-5|-|-
TGTGCCAGCAGCTTAGCGTACACTCCTGATCAGCCCCAGCATTTT
CASSLAYTPDQPQHF
>TRBV6-5|TRBJ2-7|-|-
TGTGCCACCGGAGGGCGACATTATTACGAGCAGTACTTC
CATGGRHYYEQYF
>TRBV5-1|TRBJ2-4|-|TRBD2
TGCGCCAGCAGCTTGGTGGGAGGACTAGAGATGGGTAACATTCAGTACTTC
CASSLVGGLEMGNIQYF
>TRBV7-6|TRBJ2-1|-|-
TGTGCCAGCAGCTTAGCAGTGGGGATTAATGAGCAGTTCTTC
CASSLAVGINEQFF
>TRBV27|TRBJ2-7|-|TRBD2
TGTGCCAGCAGTCCTCGACTAGCGGGAGCGGATAAGGTCTCCTACGAGCAGTACTTC
CASSPRLAGADKVSYEQYF
>TRBV23-1|TRBJ2-2|-|TRBD2
TGCGCCAGCATCCTCTACCGACTAGCGGAAAACACCGGGGAGCTGTTTTTT
CASILYRLAENTGELFF
>TRBV5-4|TRBJ2-5|-|-
TGTGCCAGCAGTCTGGGGGGTTGGACCCAGTACTTC
CASSLGGWTQYF
>TRBV4-3|TRBJ1-6|-|-
TGCGCCAGCAGCCAAGATCTGGTCTTTTATAATTCACCCCTCCACTTT
CASSQDLVFYNSPLHF
>TRBV7-2|TRBJ1-2|-|-
TGTGCCAGCAGCTTAGGTGGTCGAGGGGCTAGCTATGGCTACACCTTC
CASSLGGRGASYGYTF
>TRBV27|TRBJ1-5|-|-
TGTGCCAGCAGTCCTCATGGGAGGCCCCAGCATTTT
CASSPHGRPQHF
>TRBV6-5|TRBJ2-7|-|TRBD2
TGTGCCAGCACAGGACTAGCCGCTGAGCAGTACTTC
CASTGLAAEQYF